This T cell receptor (beta chain) was observed in a study of blood T cell repertoires in COVID-19. Study context: The analysed material was cDNA or gDNA that came from T cells, B-cell-depleted T cells, or PBMCs.

The protocol was immunoSEQ multiplex PCR, while the TCRdb copy is restricted to in-frame clones and leaves out a portion. This sample carries about 220,000 clones, 65% to 90% of them seen once, and the ten largest clones take about 2.5%. CDR1 is KGHSH, CDR2 LQKENI, per germline. The CDR3 contains 14 residues. V shed 1 base, J shed 5 bases, and the junction held 3 bases outside the gene matches. The chain combines TRBV18 with TRBJ1-1; TRBD1 aligns across 8 bases. Sequencing was performed on peripheral blood. This TCR derives from a woman aged 70-85 years with COVID-19, enrolled during active disease. CDR3 bases: TGTGCCAGCTCACCACGGACAGGGCGGACTGAAGCTTTCTTT. This translates into CASSPRTGRTEAFF. The whole variable domain, remainder taken from reference TRBV18 and TRBJ1-1, is NAGVMQNPRHLVRRRGQEARLRCSPMKGHSHVYWYRQLPEEGLKFMVYLQKENIIDESGMPKERFSAEFPKEGPSILRIQQVVRGDSAAYFCASSPRTGRTEAFFGQGTRLTVV.